Sequencing of this TCR beta chain was carried out in a study of blood T cell repertoires in COVID-19. Profiled with immunoSEQ multiplex PCR; TCRdb holds only in-frame clones, not every one. The sample carries around 230,000 clones, approximately 85% recorded once. The Seattle patients joined while their infection was active and were tracked longitudinally afterward. Trimming cost V 5 bases and J 3 bases, with 14 bases left between them. The CDR3 length is 15 residues. Germline CDR1 MNHEY, CDR2 SVGEGT. What was sequenced was peripheral blood. The sequence derives from a man between 45 and 60 years old with COVID-19, enrolled during active disease. The chain is built from TRBV6-2 or TRBV6-3 and TRBJ1-5, with D possibly TRBD1 on 6 matching bases. CDR3 nucleotide sequence: TGTGCCAGCAGTACGGTCAGGGACACCAATCAGCCCCAGCATTTT. This encodes CASSTVRDTNQPQHF.